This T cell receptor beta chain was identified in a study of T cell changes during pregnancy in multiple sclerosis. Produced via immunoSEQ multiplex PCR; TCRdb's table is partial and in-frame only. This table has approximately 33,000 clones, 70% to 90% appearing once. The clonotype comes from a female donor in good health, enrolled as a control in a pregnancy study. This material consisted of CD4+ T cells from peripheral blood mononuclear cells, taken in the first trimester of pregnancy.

In DNA, the CDR3 is TGTGCCAGCTCACCTAGCGGTAGCTCCTACAATGAGCAGTTCTTC. It codes for CASSPSGSSYNEQFF. The chain recombines TRBV18 with TRBJ2-1, with D perhaps matching TRBD2 (6 bases). This CDR3 contains 15 residues. CDR1 is KGHSH, CDR2 LQKENI, per germline. Trimming took 3 bases from V and 0 from J, leaving 9 bases between them.